A single sample is the source of the 27 T cell receptor beta chains below, sequenced in a study of OX40 agonist ivuxolimab in advanced cancers. Library preparation was by the immunoSEQ multiplex PCR assay. The table was pulled from immuneACCESS by TCRdb, which kept in-frame rearrangements only. Such tables lose some clones; where checked, under half of the loss comes from unresolved V genes, and the rest has no known cause. This sample gives 60,000 to 80,000 clones in total; roughly 90% of them show up just once. The ten largest account for 8% to 10% of the sample. Sequenced material: CD4+ or CD8+ T cells sorted from blood, taken in a trial of the OX40 agonist ivuxolimab. These receptors were taken from an adult with an advanced solid tumor such as melanoma, head and neck, liver or kidney cancer.

The chain is built from TRBV11-2 and TRBJ2-7; 7 positions match TRBD1. With 5 bases clipped from V and 6 bases from J, the junction kept 4 bases outside the gene matches. From germline, CDR1 is SGHAT and CDR2 FQNNGV. The CDR3 runs to 12 residues. CDR3 DNA: TGTGCCAGCAGCGTAGGGGGCATCGAGCAGTACTTC. Translated, it gives CASSVGGIEQYF.

In DNA, the CDR3 is TGTGCCAGCAGCTTAGTTCGGGACAGGGGGGGCTATGGCTACACCTTC. Amino acid sequence: CASSLVRDRGGYGYTF. This rearrangement joins TRBV7-2 to TRBJ1-2; 11 bases align to TRBD1. CDR1 SGHTA and CDR2 FQGNSA come from the germline V gene. The CDR3 covers 16 residues. V was clipped by 1 base and J by 4 bases; unmatched bases: 5.

This clone has only one observation. This sequence joins TRBV11-3 and TRBJ2-7, with D tentatively TRBD2 (6 bases). The CDR3 runs to 15 residues. The germline gives CDR1 SGHNT, CDR2 YENEEA. V lost 5 bases and J lost 0, with 14 bases in between. The CDR3 region has the DNA TGTGCCAGCAGCCTACTGGGACTCCCCTCCTACGAGCAGTACTTC. Its protein product is CASSLLGLPSYEQYF.

The J gene is TRBJ2-1, the V gene TRBV29-1; 8 positions match TRBD2. The CDR3 contains 12 residues. The V segment lost 4 bases and the J segment 13 bases; nucleotides outside the gene matches: 9. The germline V gene has CDR1 SQVTM and CDR2 ANQGSEA. This CDR3 reads CSVVPGRGVQFF. The CDR3 nucleotides are TGCAGCGTTGTACCAGGGCGGGGGGTTCAGTTCTTC.

In this sample, this clone turned up once. The chain recombines TRBV19 with TRBJ2-7, with 9 bases fitting TRBD1. The CDR3 contains 12 residues. Trimming took 5 bases from V and 7 from J; bases not matched to a gene: 3. Germline CDR1 and CDR2: LNHDA and SQIVND (reference sequence). Here the CDR3 DNA reads TGTGCCAGTAGTCCCGGGACAGGGGAGCAGTACTTC. Its protein product is CASSPGTGEQYF.

This chain connects TRBV9 to TRBJ2-2, with D perhaps TRBD1 (5 bases). The germline gives CDR1 SGDLS, CDR2 YYNGEE. The CDR3 totals 15 residues. Trimming pared 0 bases from V and 6 bases from J, leaving 12 bases between. CDR3 sequence: CASSVGTQIAGELFF. The CDR3 DNA follows: TGTGCCAGCAGCGTAGGGACACAAATAGCCGGGGAGCTGTTTTTT.

J is TRBJ2-7 and V is TRBV27, with unresolved D. Germline V lookup: CDR1 MNHEY, CDR2 SMNVEV (reference sequence). The V and J ends lost 0 bases and 2 bases respectively, with 8 bases between them. The CDR3 extends over 14 amino acids. The CDR3, as DNA: TGTGCCAGCAGTTTATCTTGGGCAGCCTACGAGCAGTACTTC. Amino acids: CASSLSWAAYEQYF.

The gene calls are TRBV5-6 and TRBJ1-6, with D unclear. Per the germline V gene, CDR1 is SGHDT and CDR2 is YYEEEE. The V end was cut by 4 bases, the J end by 6 bases, with 2 bases between. The CDR3 extends over 11 amino acids. DNA for the CDR3: TGTGCCAGCAGCGGTAATTCACCCCTCCACTTT. Its translation is CASSGNSPLHF.

This clone was seen once. This rearrangement joins TRBV9 to TRBJ2-3, with D possibly TRBD1 on 7 matching bases. The germline CDR1 and CDR2 sequences are SGDLS and YYNGEE. This CDR3 comprises 16 residues. V was pared by 4 bases and J by 5 bases, with 20 bases between. This CDR3 is CASSSQGGQAVDTQYF. Written as DNA, the CDR3 is TGTGCCAGCAGCTCTCAGGGGGGCCAGGCAGTAGATACGCAGTATTTT.

The V and J genes are TRBV6-5 and TRBJ1-3; D uncertain. This CDR3 contains 14 residues. Germline V lookup: CDR1 MNHEY, CDR2 SVGAGI. The V end was cut by 6 bases, the J end by 0 bases, with 9 bases between. The CDR3, as DNA: TGTGCCAGCAGCGCCGGTTACTCTGGAAACACCATATATTTT. Translated, it gives CASSAGYSGNTIYF.

This rearrangement joins TRBV19 to TRBJ2-3; 8 bases fit TRBD1. V was pared by 1 base and J by 5 bases, with 5 bases of the junction left unmatched. CDR1 and CDR2 (germline): LNHDA, SQIVND (reference sequence). The CDR3 spans 15 residues. The CDR3 reads CASSIVTGVGDTQYF. As DNA, the CDR3 is TGTGCCAGTAGTATAGTGACAGGGGTTGGAGATACGCAGTATTTT.

V and J are TRBV2 and TRBJ2-5; 13 bases are a match to TRBD2. This CDR3 is built from 15 residues. J was trimmed by 5 bases and V by 1 base; bases with no gene match: 1. Germline CDR1 SNHLY, CDR2 FYNNEI. CDR3 sequence reads: CASSEEGLAGETQYF. CDR3 bases: TGTGCCAGCAGTGAAGAGGGACTAGCGGGGGAGACCCAGTACTTC.

The chain uses TRBV29-1 and TRBJ2-7, with D maybe TRBD1 (5 bases). The CDR3 sequence is 11 residues long. Germline V gene sequence: CDR1 SQVTM, CDR2 ANQGSEA. Trimming took 3 bases from V and 3 from J, leaving 6 bases between them. In DNA form, the CDR3 reads TGCAGCGTTGATGACAGCTACGAGCAGTACTTC. Protein sequence: CSVDDSYEQYF.

The gene calls are TRBV6-6 and TRBJ2-7; D gene uncertain. There are 16 residues in the CDR3. Germline V gives CDR1 MNHNY, CDR2 SVGAGI (reference sequence). V dropped 2 bases and J dropped 3 bases, with 17 bases sitting between them. The CDR3 loop reads CASSYGVKKIVYEQYF. CDR3 DNA: TGTGCCAGCAGTTACGGCGTGAAAAAAATTGTCTACGAGCAGTACTTC.

This rearrangement joins TRBV4-2 to TRBJ1-6; no clear D gene. Germline values: CDR1 LGHNA, CDR2 YNFKEQ. Trimming removed 3 bases at V and 8 bases at J, with 14 bases between. The CDR3 runs to 15 residues. CDR3 DNA: TGTGCCAGCAGCCAGGCGGGTCGGATCGATTCACCCCTCCACTTT. Translation: CASSQAGRIDSPLHF.

This chain connects TRBV7-3 to TRBJ1-1; TRBD1 might be the D (5 bases). Germline lookup yields CDR1 SGHTA and CDR2 FQGTGA. V dropped 2 bases and J dropped 1 base, with 17 bases sitting between them. The CDR3 has 17 amino acids. In nucleotides, the CDR3 is TGTGCCAGCAGCTTATTTTACGGATCACAGGCGAACACTGAAGCTTTCTTT. The encoded protein is CASSLFYGSQANTEAFF.

The J gene is TRBJ2-3, the V gene TRBV7-2, with a tentative D call TRBD2 (6 bases). CDR1 and CDR2 from the germline V gene are SGHTA and FQGNSA. V dropped 5 bases and J dropped 4 bases, with 16 bases sitting between them. This CDR3 has 15 amino acids. DNA of the CDR3: TGTGCCAGCAGCGCAAGTAGCGGCAATGCAGATACGCAGTATTTT. This encodes CASSASSGNADTQYF.

V gene TRBV6-1 combines with J gene TRBJ1-6; D unresolved. CDR1 is MNHNS and CDR2 is SASEGT in the germline V gene. The CDR3 contains 15 residues. The V gene lost 3 bases and the J gene lost 2 bases, with 8 bases spanning the gap. CDR3 bases: TGTGCCAGCAGTGATATGACTGCCTATAATTCACCCCTCCACTTT. Protein sequence: CASSDMTAYNSPLHF.

This clone was counted once. Here the CDR3 DNA reads TGTGCCAGTAGCTCAGACACGATGGACTACACCTTC. Translating it yields CASSSDTMDYTF. This chain links TRBV19 with TRBJ1-2; no clear D. V gave up 6 bases and J gave up 10 bases, with 15 bases separating them. CDR1 and CDR2 (germline): LNHDA, SQIVND (reference sequence). There are 12 residues in the CDR3.

This clone is a singleton in its sample. CDR3 coding DNA: TGTGCCTGGACAGGCACAGATACGCAGTATTTT. This sequence encodes CAWTGTDTQYF. This sequence joins TRBV30 and TRBJ2-3, with no clear D. Deletions cut 4 bases from V and 1 base from J, with 3 bases between. From germline, CDR1 is GTSNPN and CDR2 SVGIG (reference sequence). The CDR3 has 11 residues.

The chain carries TRBV29-1 and TRBJ2-2; tentative D call: TRBD2 (6 bases). V lost 7 bases and J 6 bases, leaving 9 bases between the germline ends. CDR1 is SQVTM, CDR2 ANQGSEA, per germline. The length of the CDR3 is 11 residues. CDR3 nucleotides: TGCAGCGCCGGAGGGTCCGGGGAGCTGTTTTTT. Translating it yields CSAGGSGELFF.

The rearrangement uses TRBV6-5 and TRBJ2-5; TRBD2 aligns across 8 bases. The CDR3 extends over 16 amino acids. V lost 4 bases to trimming and J lost 4 bases; unmatched junction nucleotides: 11. Germline values: CDR1 MNHEY, CDR2 SVGAGI. CDR3 nucleotides: TGTGCCAGCAGTTTTAAACGGGGGGGCGAAGGAGAGACCCAGTACTTC. Translation: CASSFKRGGEGETQYF.

The rearrangement links TRBV27 to TRBJ2-3, with D unresolved. With 6 bases removed from V and 11 bases from J, the gap between germline ends came to 12 bases. Germline lookup yields CDR1 MNHEY and CDR2 SMNVEV (reference sequence). This CDR3 is 11 amino acids long. The CDR3 region has the DNA TGTGCCAGCAGAGCCGATGGAATGCAGTATTTT. It specifies CASRADGMQYF.

The chain uses TRBV7-6 and TRBJ2-7, with D possibly matching TRBD1 (6 bases). The V end was cut by 1 base, the J end by 2 bases, with 9 bases between. The CDR3 consists of 14 residues. Germline V gene lookup returns CDR1 SGHVS and CDR2 FNYEAQ. The CDR3 is CASSLDEGAYEQYF. The CDR3 DNA reads as TGTGCCAGCAGCTTAGATGAGGGGGCCTACGAGCAGTACTTC.

The rearrangement uses TRBV4-2 and TRBJ2-1, with TRBD2 identical over 10 bases. V lost 4 bases, J lost 9 bases, and 12 bases stayed unmatched. CDR3 size: 16 residues. CDR1 is LGHNA, CDR2 YNFKEQ, per germline. CDR3 protein: CASSPASAGGQSEQFF. The CDR3 region has the DNA TGTGCCAGCAGCCCAGCTTCAGCGGGGGGGCAAAGTGAGCAGTTCTTC.

This sequence joins TRBV7-2 and TRBJ1-3, with unresolved D. The CDR3 has 19 amino acids. CDR1 and CDR2 from the germline V gene are SGHTA and FQGNSA. The V and J ends lost 2 bases and 0 bases respectively, with 20 bases between them. CDR3 loop: CASSLRVMSGRVSGNTIYF. CDR3 DNA: TGTGCCAGCAGCTTAAGGGTAATGAGCGGGAGAGTCTCTGGAAACACCATATATTTT.

The chain carries TRBV7-2 and TRBJ1-4; 7 nucleotides line up with TRBD1. In germline, CDR1 is SGHTA, CDR2 FQGNSA. The CDR3 sequence is 15 residues long. With 2 bases clipped from V and 7 bases from J, the junction kept 7 bases outside the gene matches. The CDR3 loop reads CASSLSGTALEKLFF. CDR3 DNA sequence: TGTGCCAGCAGCTTATCCGGGACAGCCCTTGAAAAACTGTTTTTT. Combining the CDR3 with reference TRBV7-2 and TRBJ1-4 gives the whole variable domain GAGVSQSPSNKVTEKGKDVELRCDPISGHTALYWYRQSLGQGLEFLIYFQGNSAPDKSGLPSDRFSAERTGGSVSTLTIQRTQQEDSAVYLCASSLSGTALEKLFFGSGTQLSVL.